This TCR beta chain was found in a study of blood T cell repertoires in COVID-19. Background on the study: Samples representing acute and convalescent COVID-19 were sourced from the United States, Italy and Spain. The analysed material was cDNA or gDNA that came from T cells, B-cell-depleted T cells, or PBMCs.

Original processing methods: Amplification of reference gene primers provided the estimated nucleated cell counts. TCRdb's table, derived via immunoSEQ multiplex PCR, lists solely in-frame clones and lacks some. That table supplies the V and J calls and clone size; D and trimming were determined from the DNA. The sample includes more than 50,000 clones, about nine tenths of them seen just once. This CDR3 comprises 14 residues. Per the germline V gene, CDR1 is SGHAT and CDR2 is FQNNGV. J lost 6 bases, V lost 5 bases, and 8 bases had no gene match. Sequencing was done on a sample of peripheral blood. This clonotype was obtained from a middle-aged woman with active COVID-19. The rearrangement uses TRBV11-2 and TRBJ2-3; 7 bases are a match to TRBD1. In nucleotides, the CDR3 is TGTGCCAGCAGCCTTGAAGGGGGCCCCGATACGCAGTATTTT. Translating it yields CASSLEGGPDTQYF.